Here is one T cell receptor beta chain with its context. Its antigen is not known. These data are taken from a study of EBV T-cell therapy then PD-1 blockade in nasopharyngeal carcinoma. V was cut by 4 bases and J by 4 bases, with 6 bases left in between. Germline V gene data show CDR1 as SGHNT and CDR2 as YYREEE (reference sequence). The length of the CDR3 is 12 residues. Produced via immunoSEQ multiplex PCR; TCRdb's table is partial and in-frame only. Of fewer than 20,000 clones listed, 75% to 90% are singletons. Described treatment: AdE1-LMPpoly-expanded autologous EBV-specific T-cell therapy followed by anti-PD-1 nivolumab.

The clonotype originates from a man aged 40-49 years with nasopharyngeal carcinoma. The sample was CD8+ T cells from blood, taken at day 0 from a patient whose treatment included autologous EBV-specific T cells and nivolumab. The gene calls are TRBV5-4 and TRBJ2-1; D unclear. This CDR3 is CASSREYNEQFF. The DNA of the CDR3 is TGTGCCAGCAGCCGTGAATACAATGAGCAGTTCTTC.